This T cell receptor beta chain is from a study of CD8 T cells in ankylosing spondylitis. Study observations and caveats: A motif in TCR beta, a set of eight or nine highly homologous variants, appeared characteristic of ankylosing spondylitis blood. Disease-linked clones displayed a CD8+ phenotype and appeared relatively rarely in peripheral blood. Researchers reportedly found disease-linked clones significantly enriched in matched ankylosing spondylitis synovial fluid. Previous work reported some of these motif variants in the synovial fluid and blood of reactive arthritis.

This clonotype was picked up many times. The antigen is unknown. Scientists made TCR beta libraries using quantitative 5'-RACE with molecular barcodes. TCRdb called the 5' RACE reads again in MiXCR, with one record for every CDR3 protein. The data show over 200,000 distinct CDR3 sequences, roughly 18% seen once. The CDR3 sequence is 15 residues long. The germline V gene encodes CDR1 MGHDK and CDR2 SYGVNS. The germline V and J ends were trimmed by 0 bases and 0 bases, with 3 bases remaining between them. V is TRBV25-1 and J is TRBJ2-6, with D unclear. The clonotype was recovered from a male donor with ankylosing spondylitis. Sequenced sample: blood, either unsorted or a sorted T cell fraction (not recorded which). CDR3 sequence (DNA): TGTGCCAGCAGTGAATATAACTCTGGGGCCAACGTCCTGACTTTC. It specifies CASSEYNSGANVLTF.